The clone carrying this T cell receptor (beta chain) was counted between two and nine times. Its antigen is currently unknown. Deep-level assay runs were performed. Sorted-subset replicate PCR reactions were performed with approximately 190 ng DNA, corresponding to tens of thousands of T cell genomes. Assay used: immunoSEQ multiplex PCR; TCRdb lists only in-frame clones, some missing. The repertoire holds about 1.1 million clones, with 77% as singletons. The data derive from a study of shared clonotypes between healthy human individuals. Researchers partitioned CD4+ cells into CD45RA+ naive and CD45RA-negative memory subsets. Regarding the study as a whole: In the sorted subsets, rarefaction showed sequencing was incomplete despite large depth.

The sample was memory CD4+ T cells from PBMCs. The subset here: CD45RA-negative fraction. This receptor was obtained from a man aged 18 to 30 in good health. Some clones in this sample may be carry-over from other donors' samples.

The CDR3 DNA is TGTGCCAGCAGGGGAGGGCCAGCTCGAAACTATGGCTACACCTTC. Its translation: CASRGGPARNYGYTF. This chain uses TRBV9 with TRBJ1-2; D gene ambiguous. V gave up 5 bases and J gave up 2 bases, with 16 bases separating them. This CDR3 has 15 residues. The germline gives CDR1 SGDLS, CDR2 YYNGEE.